These T cell receptor beta chains were read from a single sample in a study of blood T cells in healthy people across ages. TCRdb passed the 5' RACE reads through MiXCR, listing each CDR3 protein once. The repertoire has approximately 690,000 distinct CDR3 sequences, about 43% of them found once; the top ten carry approximately 29%. The sequenced sample was blood. These receptors were collected from an elderly man in good health. CDR3s include the opening cysteine and the closing phenylalanine or tryptophan. The D gene is left open where the match is weak. Only some rows state a clone size, as once, few, many or a class for expanded clones.

V gene	D gene	clone size	J gene	CDR3 DNA	CDR3 protein
TRBV2	NA	few	TRBJ2-7	TGTGCCAGCAAATCCAACCAGGGAGAGCTCTACGAGCAGTACTTC	CASKSNQGELYEQYF
TRBV4-3	NA	NA	TRBJ2-2	TGCGCCAGCAGCCCGCGTAGGGGGGGCACCGGGGAGCTGTTTTTT	CASSPRRGGTGELFF
TRBV20-1	NA	NA	TRBJ2-3	TGCAGTGCTAGTCGGCAGACGGGGGATACGACAGATACGCAGTATTTT	CSASRQTGDTTDTQYF
TRBV21-1	NA	few	TRBJ2-7	TGTGCCAGCAGCAAACGGGCTTGCAGGGTCGAGCAGTACTTC	CASSKRACRVEQYF
TRBV5-1	NA	many	TRBJ2-3	TGCGCCAGCAGCTTGACTAGGGGGGTAACTAGCACAGATACGCAGTATTTT	CASSLTRGVTSTDTQYF
TRBV7-2	NA	many	TRBJ1-4	TGTGCCAGCAGCCGAGCACAGCCAACTAATGAAAAACTGTTTTTT	CASSRAQPTNEKLFF
TRBV20-1	NA	NA	TRBJ2-5	TGCAGTGCTAGAGTGCGGGCGGGCCAAGAGACCCAGTACTTC	CSARVRAGQETQYF
TRBV7-3	NA	NA	TRBJ1-1	TGTGCCAGCAGCTTAAGCCCGACTTCGAACACTGAAGCTTTCTTT	CASSLSPTSNTEAFF
TRBV6-5	NA	few	TRBJ2-5	TGTGCCAGCAGTCGGCCCCCAGGGTCCACTAAGTACTTC	CASSRPPGSTKYF
TRBV5-1	TRBD2	NA	TRBJ2-1	TGCGCCAGCAGCCGGGGCAGCGGGAGGGCCTTTCTCCACAATGAGCAGTTCTTC	CASSRGSGRAFLHNEQFF
TRBV29-1	NA	NA	TRBJ2-1	TGCAGCGTTGAAATCCTGCAGGGGCGTCACAATGAGCAGTTCTTC	CSVEILQGRHNEQFF
TRBV6-4	TRBD2	NA	TRBJ2-1	TGTGCCGGCAGTGAACTAGCGGGAGGCTACAATGAGCAGTTCTTC	CAGSELAGGYNEQFF
TRBV3-1	NA	few	TRBJ2-6	TGTGCCAGCAGCCAAGATATATCAGACTCTGGGGCCAACGTCCTGACTTTC	CASSQDISDSGANVLTF
TRBV7-8	NA	NA	TRBJ1-4	TGTGCCAGCAGCTCCCGGGGCAGGGCTGAACTGTTTTTT	CASSSRGRAELFF
TRBV10-3	TRBD1	NA	TRBJ2-7	TGTGCCATCAGTGAGCCTCCCGAGGCGGGACAGGCCCACGAGCAGTACTTC	CAISEPPEAGQAHEQYF
TRBV9	NA	NA	TRBJ2-6	TGTGCCAGCAGCGTCCGGGACCGCGTTTCGGCCAACGTCCTGACTTTC	CASSVRDRVSANVLTF
TRBV7-2	NA	few	TRBJ2-5	TGTGCCAGCAGCGGTGCGGCGTTAGGGGAGACCCAGTACTTC	CASSGAALGETQYF
TRBV15	NA	few	TRBJ1-5	TGTGCCACCAGCAGAGATGTCGCTCCCCAGCATTTT	CATSRDVAPQHF
TRBV29-1	NA	once	TRBJ1-1	TGCAGCGTTGTTCAAGGGGACTTGAACACTGAAGCTTTCTTT	CSVVQGDLNTEAFF
TRBV27	TRBD1	NA	TRBJ2-1	TGTGCCAGCAGTCCCCCCGGGCAGGGGGCGTTAGATGAGCAGTTCTTC	CASSPPGQGALDEQFF
TRBV20-1	NA	few	TRBJ1-2	TGCAGTGCCACGGGGGATAGGGCTGGCTACACCTTC	CSATGDRAGYTF
TRBV6-5	TRBD1	NA	TRBJ1-2	TGTGCCAGCAGAAGGGACAGGGGTGGTGGCTACACCTTC	CASRRDRGGGYTF
TRBV9	TRBD2	many	TRBJ2-1	TGTGCCAGCAGCCCCCGACTAGCGGGAGACAATGAGCAGTTCTTC	CASSPRLAGDNEQFF
TRBV9	TRBD1	NA	TRBJ2-2	TGTGCCAGCAGCGTAGTCCCGGGACAGGGGGCCACCGGGGAGCTGTTTTTT	CASSVVPGQGATGELFF
TRBV25-1	NA	NA	TRBJ2-3	TGTGCCAGCAGTGAGGGTGGAGAAGGTTCTAATACGCAGTATTTT	CASSEGGEGSNTQYF
TRBV7-2	NA	NA	TRBJ2-7	TGTGCCAGCACTGGGGGGACAGCCCCCGTCGAAACCTACGAGCAGTACTTC	CASTGGTAPVETYEQYF
TRBV7-6	TRBD1	NA	TRBJ2-2	TGTGCCAGCAGCTCACAGGGGGCGCGATTTAACACCGGGGAGCTGTTTTTT	CASSSQGARFNTGELFF
TRBV20-1	NA	NA	TRBJ1-2	TGCAGTGCTCCGGGCAACTATGGCTACACCTTC	CSAPGNYGYTF
TRBV2	TRBD1	few	TRBJ2-1	TGTGCCAGCAGTGAAGCAGGGGGCCCCTACAATGAGCAGTTCTTC	CASSEAGGPYNEQFF